This T cell receptor beta chain comes out of a study of blood T cell repertoires in COVID-19. Across the whole study: From T cells, B-cell-depleted T cells, or PBMCs came the material, which was cDNA or gDNA.

As originally analysed: Cell counts per sample came from amplifying reference gene primers. Assay: immunoSEQ multiplex PCR; the TCRdb copy retains only in-frame clones and omits some. V and J calls and clone size are as listed in that table; D and trimming were resolved from the DNA. The sample lists 90,000 to 140,000 clones, roughly 79% seen once, with approximately 9% in the top ten. With V trimmed by 0 bases and J by 6 bases, 4 bases remained unmatched. The CDR3 runs to 14 residues. Looked up from germline, CDR1 is SGHRS and CDR2 is YFSETQ. This receptor was taken from a woman aged 70-85 years with acute or convalescent COVID-19. The gene calls are TRBV5-1 and TRBJ2-7; 9 bases match TRBD1. Sequenced: peripheral blood. CDR3 nucleotides: TGCGCCAGCAGCTTGGGGGGACAGGGATCCGAGCAGTACTTC. This codes for CASSLGGQGSEQYF.